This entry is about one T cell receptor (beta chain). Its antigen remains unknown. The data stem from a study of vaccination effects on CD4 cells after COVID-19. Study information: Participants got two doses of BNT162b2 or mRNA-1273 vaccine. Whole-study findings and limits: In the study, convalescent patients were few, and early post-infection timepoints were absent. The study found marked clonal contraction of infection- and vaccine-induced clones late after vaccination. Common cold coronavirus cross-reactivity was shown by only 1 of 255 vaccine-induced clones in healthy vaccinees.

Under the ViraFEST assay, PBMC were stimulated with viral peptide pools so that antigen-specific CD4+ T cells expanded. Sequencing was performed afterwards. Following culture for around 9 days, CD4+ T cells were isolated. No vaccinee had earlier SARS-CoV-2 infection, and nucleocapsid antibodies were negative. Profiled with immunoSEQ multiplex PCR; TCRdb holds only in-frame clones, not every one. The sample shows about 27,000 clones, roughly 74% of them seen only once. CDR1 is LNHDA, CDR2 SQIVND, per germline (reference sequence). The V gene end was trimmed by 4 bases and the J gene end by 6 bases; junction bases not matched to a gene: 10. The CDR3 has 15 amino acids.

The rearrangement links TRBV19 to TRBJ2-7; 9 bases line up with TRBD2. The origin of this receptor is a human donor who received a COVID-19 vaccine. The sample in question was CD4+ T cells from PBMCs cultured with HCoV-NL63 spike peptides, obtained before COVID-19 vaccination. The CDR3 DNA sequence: TGTGCCAGTAGTACGACGACTAGCGGCTCCACCGAGCAGTACTTC. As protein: CASSTTTSGSTEQYF.